This T cell receptor beta chain was sequenced for a study of cytomegalovirus exposure and HLA in healthy donors. This clone was seen a handful of times. The CDR3 consists of 15 residues. Germline V gene data show CDR1 as LNHDA and CDR2 as SQIVND (reference sequence). V dropped 4 bases and J dropped 2 bases, with 12 bases sitting between them. Both 60 Vbeta primers and 13 Jbeta primers went into the PCR. TCRdb's table, derived via immunoSEQ multiplex PCR, lists solely in-frame clones and lacks some. The table includes 95,000 to 150,000 clones, around three fifths detected once. The TCR sequence derives from a middle-aged woman in good health and CMV-seropositive. Sequenced input: PBMCs. The chain links TRBV19 to TRBJ2-1; D remains ambiguous. CDR3 DNA: TGTGCCAGTAGTACACAGCCGCACCCCTACAATGAGCAGTTCTTC. Residues: CASSTQPHPYNEQFF.